These 21 T cell receptor beta chains originate from one sample sequenced in a study of CD8+CD57+ T cells in acquired aplastic anemia listed by TCRdb under 2018. The reads were generated on an Illumina HiSeq 2000. Genomic DNA served as template for TCR beta VDJ combination and CDR3 sequence profiling. TCRdb reprocessing: public reads trimmed at Q25 with fastp, clones called with MiXCR, in-frame beta chains kept. Entries that share a CDR3 protein sequence are merged under the most common genes and DNA. In all, the sample holds 150,000 or so distinct CDR3 sequences, and around half of those were seen once. The leading ten clones occupy about 2.6% of the sample. Expansion of CD8+CD57+ cells had been shown by flow cytometry in the patients chosen for sequencing. The sample was sorted CD4+, CD8+, or CD8+CD57+ T cells (not recorded which) from PBMCs. These receptors were collected from a human donor with aplastic anemia.

This clonotype was counted many times. The genes are TRBV20-1 and TRBJ2-1; D remains ambiguous. There are 12 residues in the CDR3. Germline V gives CDR1 DFQATT, CDR2 SNEGSKA (reference sequence). V lost 6 bases and J 8 bases, leaving 14 bases between the germline ends. The CDR3 coding sequence is TGCAGTGCCCCCCGGAACGCGCATGAGCAGTTCTTC. Amino acid sequence: CSAPRNAHEQFF.

This clonotype turned up a few times. The rearrangement links TRBV25-1 to TRBJ2-2; maybe TRBD1 (5 bases). From germline, CDR1 is MGHDK and CDR2 SYGVNS. There are 14 residues in the CDR3. Trimming shortened V by 5 bases and J by 4 bases, and 11 bases separated the two germline ends. The CDR3 region has the DNA TGTGCCAGCAGTTCCAGGGCGAGCACCGGGGAGCTGTTTTTT. This sequence encodes CASSSRASTGELFF.

The sample holds many counts of this clonotype. The V gene is TRBV11-2, the J gene TRBJ2-7; TRBD1 might be the D (5 bases). Trimming stripped 5 bases from V and 4 bases from J, with 9 bases between. This CDR3 comprises 12 residues. Germline values: CDR1 SGHAT, CDR2 FQNNGV. The chain's CDR3 is CASSGTGYEQYF. The CDR3, as DNA: TGTGCCAGCAGCGGCACAGGTTACGAGCAGTACTTC. The variable domain in full, completed from reference TRBV11-2 and TRBJ2-7, reads EAGVAQSPRYKIIEKRQSVAFWCNPISGHATLYWYQQILGQGPKLLIQFQNNGVVDDSQLPKDRFSAERLKGVDSTLKIQPAKLEDSAVYLCASSGTGYEQYFGPGTRLTVT.

The genes are TRBV14 and TRBJ2-1, with 10 bases matching TRBD2. CDR3 length: 16 amino acids. Losses at the gene ends were 2 bases for V and 7 bases for J; bases not matched to a gene: 8. The germline CDR1 and CDR2 sequences are SGHDN and FVKESK. CDR3 protein: CASSQTLAGGRNEQFF. CDR3 sequence (DNA): TGTGCCAGCAGCCAAACCTTAGCGGGAGGCCGGAATGAGCAGTTCTTC. Variable domain in full (rest from reference TRBV14 and TRBJ2-1): EAGVTQFPSHSVIEKGQTVTLRCDPISGHDNLYWYRRVMGKEIKFLLHFVKESKQDESGMPNNRFLAERTGGTYSTLKVQPAELEDSGVYFCASSQTLAGGRNEQFFGPGTRLTVL.

The chain couples TRBV24-1 to TRBJ2-7; D gene uncertain. CDR3 length equals 13 residues. The V end lost 4 bases, the J end lost 13 bases, and 19 bases lay between the germline ends. From germline, CDR1 is KGHDR and CDR2 SFDVKD. In DNA, the CDR3 is TGTGCCACCAGTGACCATTCGAAGGCAGGAAGATACTTC. Residues: CATSDHSKAGRYF.

This clonotype was seen many times. The chain links TRBV9 to TRBJ2-1; D gene uncertain. CDR3 size: 15 residues. The V gene's germline CDR1 is SGDLS and CDR2 YYNGEE. V shed 4 bases and J shed 10 bases, with 21 bases lying between them. The CDR3 loop reads CASSPLNPPDHEQFF. In nucleotides, the CDR3 is TGTGCCAGCAGCCCTCTGAACCCCCCAGACCACGAGCAGTTCTTC.

As concerns this clonotype: One end of the junction is discordant with germline, which a read error may explain. The chain links TRBV24-1 to TRBJ2-3; D perhaps matches TRBD1 (6 bases). This CDR3 has 14 amino acids. Germline-derived CDR1 and CDR2 are KGHDR and SFDVKD. In nucleotides, the CDR3 is TGTGCCAGCAATGGACAGACATCAACAGATACGCAGTACTTT. Its translation: CASNGQTSTDTQYF.

This clonotype was detected a few times. The chain links TRBV12-3 or TRBV12-4 to TRBJ2-7; a weak D match, TRBD1 (6 bases). The V end lost 5 bases, the J end lost 3 bases, and 11 bases lay between the germline ends. The CDR3 extends over 13 amino acids. The CDR3 spells CASSVAGDYEQYF. The CDR3 bases are TGTGCCAGCAGTGTGGCAGGGGACTACGAGCAGTACTTC.

The chain recombines TRBV5-4 with TRBJ1-5; 11 positions match TRBD1. J gave up 6 bases and V 3 bases, and 5 bases lay outside the gene matches. CDR1 and CDR2 from the germline V gene are SGHNT and YYREEE (reference sequence). This CDR3 comprises 15 residues. The CDR3 DNA reads as TGTGCCAGCAGCTGGACAGGGGGCGGGAGTCAGCCCCAGCATTTT. It translates to CASSWTGGGSQPQHF.

This clonotype was seen repeatedly, ten times or more. The rearrangement links TRBV20-1 to TRBJ1-4; 9 nucleotides line up with TRBD1. Germline V gene sequence: CDR1 DFQATT, CDR2 SNEGSKA (reference sequence). The CDR3 loop spans 15 amino acids. V shed 4 bases and J 7 bases; nucleotides not matched to a gene: 10. CDR3 loop: CSATKGDRVLEKLFF. In nucleotides, the CDR3 is TGCAGTGCTACCAAGGGGGACAGGGTTCTTGAAAAACTGTTTTTT.

This chain connects TRBV2 to TRBJ2-1, with D maybe TRBD1 (5 bases). There are 13 residues in the CDR3. CDR1 is SNHLY, CDR2 FYNNEI, per germline. V dropped 4 bases and J dropped 9 bases, with 13 bases sitting between them. The CDR3 sequence: CASSAHRSGEQFF. The CDR3 DNA follows: TGTGCCAGCAGTGCTCACAGGTCGGGTGAGCAGTTCTTC.

This chain joins TRBV20-1 and TRBJ1-6; weak D call: TRBD1 (5 bases). V lost 7 bases and J lost 1, with 17 bases in between. The CDR3 is 16 residues long. Germline V gene data show CDR1 as DFQATT and CDR2 as SNEGSKA (reference sequence). The CDR3 loop reads CSVRGPGQSYNSPLHF. The CDR3 nucleotides are TGCAGTGTTAGGGGTCCAGGGCAGTCCTATAATTCACCCCTCCACTTT.

In its sample, this clonotype was seen many times. The rearrangement uses TRBV7-2 and TRBJ1-5; D is ambiguous. Germline values: CDR1 SGHTA, CDR2 FQGNSA. This CDR3 is built from 15 residues. Trimming removed 0 bases from V and 7 bases from J, with 13 bases in between. The CDR3 reads CASSLAGENGQPQHF. CDR3 coding DNA: TGTGCCAGCAGCTTAGCGGGCGAGAATGGCCAGCCCCAGCATTTT.

This clonotype appeared once. The chain joins TRBV10-1 to TRBJ2-1, with D perhaps matching TRBD1 (8 bases). CDR1 and CDR2 (germline): WNHNN, SYGVQD (reference sequence). V shed 2 bases and J shed 5 bases, with 22 bases lying between them. The CDR3 loop spans 18 amino acids. CDR3 in amino acids: CASSEPPGQGGTNNEQFF. CDR3 bases: TGCGCCAGCAGTGAGCCTCCCGGACAGGGAGGGACCAACAATGAGCAGTTCTTC.

This clonotype was recorded many times. The chain uses TRBV2 and TRBJ2-3; 7 nucleotides match TRBD2. This CDR3 is 13 amino acids long. V lost 1 base and J lost 9; bases outside the gene matches: 4. Germline CDR1 is SNHLY and CDR2 is FYNNEI. In DNA form, the CDR3 reads TGTGCCAGCAGTGAAGGAGCGGGAATCACGCAGTATTTT. This encodes CASSEGAGITQYF.

The rearrangement joins TRBV29-1 to TRBJ2-6; D remains ambiguous. This CDR3 has 15 residues. CDR1 is SQVTM, CDR2 ANQGSEA, per germline. The V end lost 6 bases, the J end lost 0 bases, and 12 bases lay between the germline ends. The DNA of the CDR3 is TGCAGCGTGGCAGATTACAGCTCTGGGGCCAACGTCCTGACTTTC. This gives the protein CSVADYSSGANVLTF.

The chain uses TRBV20-1 and TRBJ2-1; D uncertain. V was pared by 6 bases and J by 7 bases, with 19 bases between. CDR1 and CDR2 from the germline V gene are DFQATT and SNEGSKA (reference sequence). The length of the CDR3 is 14 residues. The CDR3 region has the DNA TGCAGTGCCAGCAGCTTGGGTGCGGTGAATGAGCAGTTCTTC. Translated, it gives CSASSLGAVNEQFF.

The CDR3 nucleotides read TGTGCCAGTACCCACGGACAGGGTCTGAATTCACCCCTCCACTTT. Its translation is CASTHGQGLNSPLHF. This rearrangement joins TRBV19 to TRBJ1-6; 8 bases line up with TRBD1. In germline, CDR1 is LNHDA, CDR2 SQIVND (reference sequence). The CDR3 has 15 residues. V shed 7 bases and J 7 bases; nucleotides not matched to a gene: 9.

This clonotype was picked up a small number of times. V gene TRBV5-1 combines with J gene TRBJ1-2; D unresolved. Trimming took off 6 bases at V and 0 bases at J, with 21 bases between the two ends. The germline V gene encodes CDR1 SGHRS and CDR2 YFSETQ. The CDR3 extends over 17 amino acids. The CDR3 nucleotides are TGCGCCAGCACCCTGGGATCTGGCACCCCTTCTAACTATGGCTACACCTTC. Translating gives CASTLGSGTPSNYGYTF. Variable domain in full (rest from reference TRBV5-1 and TRBJ1-2): KAGVTQTPRYLIKTRGQQVTLSCSPISGHRSVSWYQQTPGQGLQFLFEYFSETQRNKGNFPGRFSGRQFSNSRSEMNVSTLELGDSALYLCASTLGSGTPSNYGYTFGSGTRLTVV.

CDR3 loop: CSVPGGTEAFF. The CDR3 DNA follows: TGCAGCGTTCCGGGTGGCACTGAAGCTTTCTTT. The rearrangement links TRBV20-1 to TRBJ1-1, with unresolved D. CDR1 is DFQATT and CDR2 is SNEGSKA in the germline V gene (reference sequence). The CDR3 spans 11 residues.

This clonotype was counted ten times or more. V and J are TRBV7-3 and TRBJ2-1, with D perhaps matching TRBD1 (5 bases). CDR3 length: 13 residues. V was shortened by 6 bases and J by 7 bases, with 13 bases between the two germline ends. Looked up from germline, CDR1 is SGHTA and CDR2 is FQGTGA. Here the CDR3 DNA reads TGTGCCAGCAGTAGGGTTGGGGCGAATGAGCAGTTCTTC. This sequence encodes CASSRVGANEQFF.